Below, 4 T cell receptor beta chains from the same sample are listed, as sequenced in a study of cytomegalovirus exposure and HLA in healthy donors. Only in-frame clones appear in the TCRdb table, and some are missing; sequencing was by immunoSEQ multiplex PCR. This table holds over 200,000 clones, about 90% found once. The sequencing sample was made of PBMCs. The receptors originated from a young woman in good health and CMV-seronegative.

The chain employs TRBV14 and TRBJ2-5; 16 bases are a match to TRBD2. V shed 0 bases, J shed 4 bases, and the junction held 11 bases outside the gene matches. Per germline, CDR1 SGHDN and CDR2 FVKESK. The CDR3 contains 20 residues. CDR3 sequence: CASSQDTRRGLAGGRETQYF. Written as DNA, the CDR3 is TGTGCCAGCAGCCAAGATACCCGGCGGGGACTAGCGGGAGGGAGAGAGACCCAGTACTTC. The full variable domain, rest sourced from reference TRBV14 and TRBJ2-5, is EAGVTQFPSHSVIEKGQTVTLRCDPISGHDNLYWYRRVMGKEIKFLLHFVKESKQDESGMPNNRFLAERTGGTYSTLKVQPAELEDSGVYFCASSQDTRRGLAGGRETQYFGPGTRLLVL.

The V and J genes are TRBV18 and TRBJ2-3, with D perhaps matching TRBD2 (6 bases). V lost 1 base and J lost 3, with 14 bases in between. The CDR3 has 16 residues. Germline loops: CDR1 KGHSH, CDR2 LQKENI. This CDR3 reads CASSPLGASVTDTQYF. For the CDR3, the DNA is TGTGCCAGCTCACCACTCGGGGCTAGCGTGACAGATACGCAGTATTTT.

This clone was observed a single time. The chain carries TRBV5-8 and TRBJ2-1, with D perhaps matching TRBD2 (5 bases). The V gene's germline CDR1 is SGHTS and CDR2 YDEGEE. The CDR3 totals 15 residues. The germline V and J ends were trimmed by 0 bases and 10 bases, with 17 bases remaining between them. CDR3 bases: TGTGCCAGCAGCTTGGGAGGGTCTCAGGCCGAAGAGCAGTTCTTC. Translating it yields CASSLGGSQAEEQFF.

V is TRBV13 and J is TRBJ1-1, with 8 nucleotides matching TRBD1. The V gene's germline CDR1 is PRHDT and CDR2 FYEKMQ (reference sequence). CDR3 length: 15 amino acids. Trimming at V came to 4 bases and at J to 1 base, leaving 5 bases not matched to a gene. CDR3 amino acids: CASSSDRAANTEAFF. The CDR3 DNA is TGTGCCAGCAGCTCGGACAGGGCGGCGAACACTGAAGCTTTCTTT.